Listed below are T cell receptor beta chains from one sample, sequenced in a study of tumor-infiltrating lymphocytes in oesophageal squamous cell carcinoma. TCRdb ran MiXCR on the PCR reads and lists one entry per CDR3 protein. This sample has about 10,000 distinct CDR3 sequences; approximately 59% occur once, and the top ten carry approximately 38%. The sequencing input was esophageal tumor tissue. The receptors were gathered from a female donor with esophageal squamous cell carcinoma. Each CDR3 is given with its conserved first and last residue. D genes are given only for firm matches. Some rows have no size entry. The others give once, few or many, or a class for an expanded clone.

J | size | D | V | DNA | CDR3
TRBJ2-5 | many | - | TRBV10-3 | TGTGCCATCAGTGAGCCCTATCAAGAGACCCAGTACTTC | CAISEPYQETQYF
TRBJ2-3 | once | TRBD2 | TRBV7-3 | TGTGCCAGCACACAAGGGACTAGCGACACAGATACGCAGTATTTT | CASTQGTSDTDTQYF
TRBJ2-7 | many | - | TRBV27 | TGTGCCAGCAGTTTTGGTGGGAATGGGAACGAGCAGTACTTC | CASSFGGNGNEQYF
TRBJ2-7 | - | - | TRBV10-1 | TGCGCCAGCAGTGAGTCCCGGGGGTTCTACGCCTACGAGCAGTACTTC | CASSESRGFYAYEQYF
TRBJ2-7 | - | - | TRBV28 | TGTGCCAGCAGTAAAATTGCCCCTTTCGAGCAGTACTTC | CASSKIAPFEQYF
TRBJ2-7 | - | TRBD2 | TRBV7-3 | TGTGCCAGCACCGTAGCGGGAGGCACCTACGAGCAGTACTTC | CASTVAGGTYEQYF
TRBJ2-6 | medium-sized | - | TRBV27 | TGTGCCAGCAGTTTTCGGAGTTCCAACGTAGCTGGGGCCAACGTCCTGACTTTC | CASSFRSSNVAGANVLTF
TRBJ2-7 | few | TRBD1 | TRBV11-3 | TGTGCCAGCAGCTTAGGAGGGGGCCGGGACAATGAGCAGTACTTC | CASSLGGGRDNEQYF
TRBJ2-3 | - | - | TRBV27 | TGTGCCAGCAGTCCGGGACGAATGAGGTCAGGTACGCAGTATTTT | CASSPGRMRSGTQYF
TRBJ2-7 | - | - | TRBV7-8 | TGTGCCAGCAGCCCACGTGACAATTCCTACGAGCAGTACTTC | CASSPRDNSYEQYF
TRBJ2-1 | - | - | TRBV7-2 | TGTGCCAGCAGCTTAGATGCGAACCCCTACAATGAGCAGTTCTTC | CASSLDANPYNEQFF
TRBJ2-1 | - | TRBD2 | TRBV7-6 | TGTGCTAGCAGCCCCTCTAGCGGGAATAGGGGTGAGCAGTTCTTC | CASSPSSGNRGEQFF
TRBJ2-7 | medium-sized | - | TRBV6-1 | TGTGCCAGCAGTGCCTTGTTGTTTCCCCCCTACGAGCAGTACTTC | CASSALLFPPYEQYF
TRBJ2-7 | - | TRBD1 | TRBV10-3 | TGTGCCATCCAGGGTCAGGGACAGGGGGGCGAGCAGTACTTC | CAIQGQGQGGEQYF
TRBJ2-1 | many | - | TRBV7-9 | TGTGCCAGCAGCTACAGGTACAATGAGCAGTTCTTC | CASSYRYNEQFF
TRBJ2-7 | medium-sized | TRBD2 | TRBV7-2 | TGTGCCAGCAGCCTACTAGCGGGAGGCGGCGAGCAGTACTTC | CASSLLAGGGEQYF
TRBJ2-7 | - | - | TRBV12-3/TRBV12-4 | TGTGCCATCAACTACGAGCAGTACTTC | CAINYEQYF
TRBJ2-6 | - | - | TRBV7-8 | TGTGCCAGCAGCTTACGAGGGCTGGATTTTTCTGGGGCCAACGTCCTGACTTTC | CASSLRGLDFSGANVLTF
TRBJ2-6 | - | - | TRBV7-6 | TGTGCCAGCAGCGGTGGATTTTTCGCCAACGTCCTGACTTTC | CASSGGFFANVLTF
TRBJ2-3 | - | - | TRBV6-6 | TGTGCCAGCAGTGCAGAGATGGGCCTTGGCACAGATACGCAGTATTTT | CASSAEMGLGTDTQYF
TRBJ1-2 | many | - | TRBV28 | TGTGCCAGCAGTTCAGCCCTTTCGAGCTATGGCTACACCTTC | CASSSALSSYGYTF
TRBJ2-5 | - | - | TRBV7-6 | TGTGCCAGCAGCTTTGGGACAGCCCGCCGGGAGCAGTTGTTC | CASSFGTARREQLF
TRBJ2-1 | - | - | TRBV7-4 | TGTGCCAGCAGCTCAACGGAGGGCTACGAGCAGTTCTTC | CASSSTEGYEQFF
TRBJ2-1 | - | - | TRBV7-6 | TGTGCCAGCAGCCGTTCACTAGTGAGTTACAATGAGCAGTTCTTC | CASSRSLVSYNEQFF
TRBJ2-7 | many | TRBD2 | TRBV2 | TGTGCCAGCGGGACTAGCGGCACCTACGAGCAGTACTTC | CASGTSGTYEQYF
TRBJ2-7 | - | TRBD2 | TRBV7-3 | TGTGCCAGCAGCTTAACAGCGGGAGGATACTACGAGCAGTACTTC | CASSLTAGGYYEQYF
TRBJ2-5 | - | - | TRBV11-1 | TGTGCCAGCAGCTTAGGTGGGGCACGGGAGACCCAGTACTTC | CASSLGGARETQYF
TRBJ1-2 | few | TRBD1 | TRBV28 | TGTGCCAGCAACAGGGGGACGCGCGGCTACACCTTC | CASNRGTRGYTF
TRBJ2-7 | - | - | TRBV19 | TGTGCCAGTAGTATATTTGGGGGTAGCGGATCCTACGAGCAGTACTTC | CASSIFGGSGSYEQYF
TRBJ2-7 | - | - | TRBV28 | TGTGCCAGCAGGGATAATGAGCAGTACTTC | CASRDNEQYF
TRBJ2-1 | - | TRBD2 | TRBV11-3 | TGTGCCAGCAGCTCGGGACTAGGAACTTACAATGAGCAGTTCTTC | CASSSGLGTYNEQFF
TRBJ2-2 | - | - | TRBV6-2/TRBV6-3 | TGTGCCAGCAGTTATGCCGGGGAGCTGTTTTTT | CASSYAGELFF
TRBJ1-4 | few | - | TRBV4-2 | TGTGCCAGCAGCCAAGAGAGGACTGCAACTAATGAAAAACTGTTTTTT | CASSQERTATNEKLFF
TRBJ2-7 | once | - | TRBV28 | TGTGCCAGCCACCCCAGGTCCCCCGCCTACGAGCAGTACTTC | CASHPRSPAYEQYF
TRBJ1-5 | large | TRBD1 | TRBV12-3/TRBV12-4 | TGTGCCAGCAGCAAGGACAGGAGCAATCAGCCCCAGCATTTT | CASSKDRSNQPQHF
TRBJ1-2 | many | - | TRBV6-1 | TGTGCCAGCAGTGAAGGGGCAGGCGGGGGCTATGGCTACACCTTC | CASSEGAGGGYGYTF
TRBJ2-5 | - | - | TRBV7-2 | TGTGCCAGCAGCCGGGAAGAGATCCAGTACTTC | CASSREEIQYF
TRBJ2-3 | once | - | TRBV7-4 | TGTGCCAGCAGCCCAAGGGACCCGCACGAAGATACGCAGTATTTT | CASSPRDPHEDTQYF
TRBJ2-1 | - | - | TRBV7-2 | TGTGCCAGCAGCTCGACCTACAATGAGCAGTTCTTC | CASSSTYNEQFF
TRBJ2-6 | - | TRBD1 | TRBV7-9 | TGTGCCAGCAGCTTCCCCCGAGGGGGACAGGACCGCTCTGGGGCCAACGTCCTGACTTTC | CASSFPRGGQDRSGANVLTF
TRBJ1-1 | - | TRBD1 | TRBV6-1 | TGTGCCAGCAGTGAGACCTCCCTCGACAGGGGTTATTTCAACACTGAAGCTTTCTTT | CASSETSLDRGYFNTEAFF
TRBJ1-1 | large | - | TRBV7-3 | TGTGCCAGCAGCTTGGGCAGGAACACTGAAGCTTTCTTT | CASSLGRNTEAFF
TRBJ2-1 | - | - | TRBV5-1 | TGCGCCAGCAGCTTGACTTCCCGACTAGGGTCCGGGGAGCAGTTCTTC | CASSLTSRLGSGEQFF
TRBJ2-7 | few | TRBD1 | TRBV7-6 | TGTGCCAGCAGCAGGGACAGGGGATACGAGCAGTACTTC | CASSRDRGYEQYF
TRBJ2-7 | - | - | TRBV7-2 | TGTGCCAGCAGCTACCCTGAGGGATCAGGCTACGAGCAGTACTTC | CASSYPEGSGYEQYF
TRBJ2-3 | - | - | TRBV7-4 | TGTGCCAGCAGCTTAGGGCGGGGGCGGAGCACAGATACGCAGTATTTT | CASSLGRGRSTDTQYF
TRBJ2-6 | - | - | TRBV7-3 | TGTGCCAGCAGCCAAGGGTCTGCGAGCTCTGGGGCCAACGTCCTGACTTTC | CASSQGSASSGANVLTF
TRBJ2-5 | few | - | TRBV7-2 | TGTGCCAGCAGCTTAGGAGGGTTGGAGACCCAGTACTTC | CASSLGGLETQYF
TRBJ2-5 | large | - | TRBV6-1 | TGTGCCAGCAGTTCAGAGACCCAGTACTTC | CASSSETQYF
TRBJ2-7 | - | TRBD2 | TRBV7-6 | TGTGCCAGCAGCCCCGTTAGCGGGGGGGCCTACAATGAGCAGTACTTC | CASSPVSGGAYNEQYF
TRBJ2-6 | medium-sized | - | TRBV10-3 | TGTGCCATCAGTGAGTCGTTGGGGGGCTCTGGGGCCAACGTCCTGACTTTC | CAISESLGGSGANVLTF
TRBJ2-5 | - | - | TRBV5-1 | TGCGCCAGCAGCTTGGCCGCCGGGATCGAGACCCAGTACTTC | CASSLAAGIETQYF
TRBJ2-5 | - | TRBD2 | TRBV11-1 | TGTGCCAGCAGCTTTCGACTAGCGGGGGGCTTGCAGCAAGAGACCCAGTACTTC | CASSFRLAGGLQQETQYF
TRBJ1-3 | many | - | TRBV10-3 | TGTGCCATCAGTACAGGGCCGGACACCATATATTTT | CAISTGPDTIYF
TRBJ2-3 | - | - | TRBV7-2 | TGTGCCAGCACCCTATGGCGGGTGGGGACAGATACGCAGTATTTT | CASTLWRVGTDTQYF
TRBJ2-5 | many | TRBD2 | TRBV7-2 | TGTGCCAGCAGCTCCTCCGGGACTAGCGGTCCTGGGGCCCAGTACTTC | CASSSSGTSGPGAQYF
TRBJ1-6 | few | TRBD1 | TRBV2 | TGTGCCAGCAGTGAAGCGCTACAGGGGGTTTCACCCCTCCACTTT | CASSEALQGVSPLHF